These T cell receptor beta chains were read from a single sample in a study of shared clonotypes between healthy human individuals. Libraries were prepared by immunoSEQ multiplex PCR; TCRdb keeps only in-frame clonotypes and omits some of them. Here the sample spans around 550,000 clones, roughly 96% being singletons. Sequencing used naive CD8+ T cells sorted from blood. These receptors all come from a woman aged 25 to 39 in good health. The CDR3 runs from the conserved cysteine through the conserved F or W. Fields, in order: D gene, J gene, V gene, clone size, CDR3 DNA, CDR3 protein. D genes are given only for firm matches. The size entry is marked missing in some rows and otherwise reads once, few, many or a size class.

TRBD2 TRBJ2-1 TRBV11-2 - TGTGCCAGCAGCTTTAGCGGGAGGTTCGATGAGCAGTTCTTC CASSFSGRFDEQFF
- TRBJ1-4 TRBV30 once TGTGCCTGGAACGAAATAGGACGGGGCGAAAAACTGTTTTTT CAWNEIGRGEKLFF
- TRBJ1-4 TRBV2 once TGTGCCAGCAGTGCAGAGGAGGGCTCAACTAATGAAAAACTGTTTTTT CASSAEEGSTNEKLFF
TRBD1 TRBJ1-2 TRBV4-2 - TGTGCCAGCAGCCAAGAAGGAACAGGGGTTTTCGGTGGCTACACCTTC CASSQEGTGVFGGYTF
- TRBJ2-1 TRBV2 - TGTGCCAGCAGTAGTCAGGGTTCCTACAATGAGCAGTTCTTC CASSSQGSYNEQFF
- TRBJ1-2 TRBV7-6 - TGTGCCAGCAGCCCTAGACAAGACAACTATGGCTACACCTTC CASSPRQDNYGYTF
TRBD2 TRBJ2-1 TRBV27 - TGTGCCAGCAGTTTAGGGACTAGCGTGAATGAGCAGTTCTTC CASSLGTSVNEQFF
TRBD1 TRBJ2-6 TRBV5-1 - TGCGCCAGCAGCTCCGGGACAGATATCTCTGGGGCCAACGTCCTGACTTTC CASSSGTDISGANVLTF
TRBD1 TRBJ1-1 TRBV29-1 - TGCAGCGTTGCCGGGACAGGGGCCTTGAACACTGAAGCTTTCTTT CSVAGTGALNTEAFF
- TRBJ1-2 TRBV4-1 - TGCGCCAGCAGCCAAGATCCCGAGGGGCCAGGCTACACCTTC CASSQDPEGPGYTF
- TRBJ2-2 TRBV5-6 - TGTGCCAGCAGCTTGGAGCGGTCAGGCCCGTTTTTT CASSLERSGPFF
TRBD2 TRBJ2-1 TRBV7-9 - TGTGCCAGCAGCTTAGCGGGGGCGGGAGGGTACAATGAGCAGTTCTTC CASSLAGAGGYNEQFF
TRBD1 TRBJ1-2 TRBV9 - TGTGCCAGCAGCGGGGGGACAGGGAGTCTTGGCTACACCTTC CASSGGTGSLGYTF
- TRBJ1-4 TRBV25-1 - TGTGCCAGCAGTGAATGGTGGGCTGAAAAACTGTTTTTT CASSEWWAEKLFF
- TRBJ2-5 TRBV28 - TGTGCCAGCAGTTTAAACCAAGAGACCCAGTACTTC CASSLNQETQYF
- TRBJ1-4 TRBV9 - TGTGCCAGCAGCCCCCAGGATGGCAGCCTTAATGAAAAACTGTTTTTT CASSPQDGSLNEKLFF
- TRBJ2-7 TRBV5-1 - TGCGCCAGCAGCTTGGCCACGACCTACGAGCAGTACTTC CASSLATTYEQYF
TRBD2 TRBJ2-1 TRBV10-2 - TGCGCCAGCAGTGAGCGGGGACTAGCGGGAGTTTTCGATGAGCAGTTCTTC CASSERGLAGVFDEQFF
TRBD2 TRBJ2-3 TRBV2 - TGTGCCAGCAGGGACCTTAGCGGGAGGGCCTATGATACGCAGTATTTT CASRDLSGRAYDTQYF
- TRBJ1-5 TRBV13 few TGTGCCAGCAGCTTAGGCCTGACAGGAGGAAATCAGCCCCAGCATTTT CASSLGLTGGNQPQHF
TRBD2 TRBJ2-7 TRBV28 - TGTGCCAGCAGGGACCATAGCGGGAGCCCCTACGAGCAGTACTTC CASRDHSGSPYEQYF
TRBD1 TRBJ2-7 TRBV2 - TGTGCCACAAGGACAGGGCTGGACGAGCAGTACTTC CATRTGLDEQYF
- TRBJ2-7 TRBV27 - TGTGCCAGCAGTTTAAGGGGGGGACTTAACTACGAGCAGTACTTC CASSLRGGLNYEQYF
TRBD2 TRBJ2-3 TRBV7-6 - TGTGCCAGCAGCTTATTCGGGGTAGCGGGAGGGCCAGATACGCAGTATTTT CASSLFGVAGGPDTQYF
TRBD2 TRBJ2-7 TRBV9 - TGTGCCAGCAGCGTAGTCGGGAGGGCCTACGAGCAGTACTTC CASSVVGRAYEQYF
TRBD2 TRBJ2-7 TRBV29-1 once TGCAGCGTGGGGGAGGGACTTGGCTACGAGCAGTACTTC CSVGEGLGYEQYF
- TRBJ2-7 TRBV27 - TGTGCCAGCAGTTTAGGAGTTGGTTCCTACGAGCAGTACTTC CASSLGVGSYEQYF